These 23 T cell receptor beta chains were all obtained from the same sample, sequenced in a study. MiXCR, run by TCRdb on the RT-PCR reads, gives a single entry per CDR3 protein. The sample includes hundreds of thousands of distinct CDR3 sequences, around 14% of them seen just once. The specimen sequenced was memory CD4+ T cells from blood. All receptors come from a female donor in good health, serving as a healthy control.

This clonotype was seen repeatedly, ten times or more. The chain uses TRBV7-2 and TRBJ1-1; possible D gene TRBD1, 6 bases. The CDR3 contains 14 residues. Germline V gene data show CDR1 as SGHTA and CDR2 as FQGNSA. Trimming removed 3 bases at V and 6 bases at J, with 14 bases between. CDR3 residues: CASSFQGWTPEAFF. Written as DNA, the CDR3 is TGTGCCAGCAGCTTCCAGGGGTGGACCCCTGAAGCTTTCTTT.

This clonotype appeared a few times. V is TRBV20-1 and J is TRBJ2-5; weak D call: TRBD1 (6 bases). There are 13 residues in the CDR3. Germline values: CDR1 DFQATT, CDR2 SNEGSKA (reference sequence). V was trimmed by 5 bases and J by 1 base, leaving 11 bases between them. CDR3 sequence (DNA): TGCAGTGCTCTTACAGGGAGCCAAGAGACCCAGTACTTC. Residues: CSALTGSQETQYF.

About this clonotype itself: A single base separates this from a much larger clone, so it may be a read error. This chain joins TRBV12-3 or TRBV12-4 and TRBJ2-2; 12 bases are a match to TRBD2. This CDR3 has 13 residues. The V segment lost 9 bases and the J segment 8 bases; nucleotides outside the gene matches: 4. In nucleotides, the CDR3 is TGTGCCAGAAGGACTAGCGGGGAGGGGGAGCTGTTTTTT. Amino acids: CARRTSGEGELFF.

The rearrangement links TRBV20-1 to TRBJ2-7, with 10 bases matching TRBD2. The germline V gene encodes CDR1 DFQATT and CDR2 SNEGSKA (reference sequence). Trimming took 6 bases from V and 5 from J; bases not matched to a gene: 10. This CDR3 comprises 14 residues. CDR3 in DNA: TGCAGTGCCCCCTCCCCTAGCGGGAGCGACGAGCAGTACTTC. The encoded protein is CSAPSPSGSDEQYF.

The rearrangement joins TRBV10-3 to TRBJ2-1; 8 nucleotides align to TRBD2. The CDR3 is made up of 16 amino acids. With 10 bases clipped from V and 5 bases from J, the junction kept 16 bases outside the gene matches. Germline CDR1 ENHRY, CDR2 SYGVKD. CDR3 in amino acids: CATETSESSENNEQFF. The CDR3 DNA sequence: TGTGCCACTGAGACTAGCGAGTCAAGCGAGAACAATGAGCAGTTCTTC.

V gene TRBV4-1 combines with J gene TRBJ2-1; 13 bases are a match to TRBD2. CDR3 length: 14 residues. CDR1 and CDR2 from the germline V gene are MGHRA and YSYEKL. The trim removed 5 bases at V and 12 bases at J, leaving 7 bases unmatched. The CDR3 sequence: CASSTRLAGGLQFF. CDR3 bases: TGCGCCAGCAGCACCCGACTAGCGGGGGGTTTGCAGTTCTTC.

This clonotype came up a few times. V is TRBV9 and J is TRBJ2-5; tentative D call: TRBD2 (5 bases). Trimming took 1 base from V and 5 from J, leaving 15 bases between them. Germline V CDR1 and CDR2: SGDLS, YYNGEE. This CDR3 spans 15 amino acids. The DNA for the CDR3 is TGTGCCAGCAGCGTATCCGGGGAGCGAGACGAGACCCAGTACTTC. Amino acids: CASSVSGERDETQYF.

This clonotype was counted many times. In nucleotides, the CDR3 is TGTGCCAGCTCACCAGTGCTGGAAGGCACAGATACGCAGTATTTT. This translates into CASSPVLEGTDTQYF. The chain has TRBV18 and TRBJ2-3; D is ambiguous. V was pared by 2 bases and J by 1 base, with 10 bases between. Germline V gene lookup returns CDR1 KGHSH and CDR2 LQKENI. The CDR3 runs to 15 residues.

The V call is TRBV10-1, the J call TRBJ1-5; 11 positions match TRBD1. Trimming at V came to 8 bases and at J to 6 bases, leaving 6 bases not matched to a gene. CDR3 length: 14 amino acids. Germline CDR1 reads WNHNN; CDR2 reads SYGVQD (reference sequence). The CDR3 reads CASRDRGDSQPQHF. The CDR3 DNA reads as TGCGCCAGCCGGGACAGGGGGGATAGTCAGCCCCAGCATTTT.

A single count supports this clonotype. A much larger clone differs from this one at a single base, so this may be a read error. V gene TRBV27 combines with J gene TRBJ1-2, with D maybe TRBD1 (5 bases). Trimming took off 6 bases at V and 8 bases at J, with 13 bases between the two ends. The germline V gene has CDR1 MNHEY and CDR2 SMNVEV (reference sequence). The CDR3 contains 12 residues. CDR3 nucleotide sequence: TGTGCCAGCAGACAGGAGCTCGACGGCTACACCTTC. Amino acids: CASRQELDGYTF.

There are a few counts of this clonotype. The chain recombines TRBV28 with TRBJ2-7; TRBD2 is a possible D gene (7 bases). The CDR3 has 14 residues. Trimming shortened V by 10 bases and J by 5 bases, and 21 bases separated the two germline ends. The germline gives CDR1 MDHEN, CDR2 SYDVKM. CDR3 coding DNA: TGTGCCACCGGCGGAGGGGGGGCATCCCACGAGCAGTACTTC. It codes for CATGGGGASHEQYF.

The chain joins TRBV9 to TRBJ1-1; D is uncertain. Trimming stripped 4 bases from V and 6 bases from J, with 16 bases between. The CDR3 covers 14 residues. Germline V gene lookup returns CDR1 SGDLS and CDR2 YYNGEE. CDR3 region: CASSPHNARAEAFF. DNA for the CDR3: TGTGCCAGCAGCCCTCACAACGCTAGGGCTGAAGCTTTCTTT.

V gene TRBV7-8 combines with J gene TRBJ1-5, with D possibly TRBD1 on 6 matching bases. This CDR3 has 17 amino acids. Germline values: CDR1 SGHVS, CDR2 FQNEAQ. Trimming cost V 3 bases and J 7 bases, with 22 bases left between them. In DNA form, the CDR3 reads TGTGCCAGCAGCTTGGAGTCGACAGGACTCACTGGGCAGCCCCAGCATTTT. It specifies CASSLESTGLTGQPQHF.

The sample holds many counts of this clonotype. The chain recombines TRBV11-2 with TRBJ2-1; D is uncertain. Germline CDR1 SGHAT, CDR2 FQNNGV. V gave up 7 bases and J gave up 7 bases, with 11 bases separating them. The CDR3 has 12 residues. This CDR3 reads CASTPVVNEQFF. The DNA for the CDR3 is TGTGCCAGCACCCCCGTCGTGAATGAGCAGTTCTTC.

This chain uses TRBV7-9 with TRBJ2-7, with 8 bases identical to TRBD2. Germline CDR1 is SEHNR and CDR2 is FQNEAQ (reference sequence). This CDR3 is 15 amino acids long. With V trimmed by 2 bases and J by 3 bases, 6 bases remained unmatched. In nucleotides, the CDR3 is TGTGCCAGCAGCTTAATCGTAGCGGGAAGCTACGAGCAGTACTTC. Protein product: CASSLIVAGSYEQYF. The full variable domain, with the rest looked up from reference TRBV7-9 and TRBJ2-7, is DTGVSQNPRHKITKRGQNVTFRCDPISEHNRLYWYRQTLGQGPEFLTYFQNEAQLEKSRLLSDRFSAERPKGSFSTLEIQRTEQGDSAMYLCASSLIVAGSYEQYFGPGTRLTVT.

In its sample, this clonotype was seen a few times. This sequence joins TRBV7-2 and TRBJ2-5, with D unresolved. The germline CDR1 and CDR2 sequences are SGHTA and FQGNSA. This CDR3 comprises 14 residues. V lost 1 base, J lost 5 bases, and 11 bases lay in between. CDR3 sequence: CASSLDTDRETQYF. The CDR3 DNA follows: TGTGCCAGCAGCTTAGACACCGATAGGGAGACCCAGTACTTC.

Many counts were recorded for this clonotype. The genes are TRBV7-2 and TRBJ2-7; 14 bases fit TRBD2. CDR1 is SGHTA and CDR2 is FQGNSA in the germline V gene. With V trimmed by 6 bases and J by 4 bases, 5 bases remained unmatched. The CDR3 spans 15 residues. Here the CDR3 reads CASSLGLAGGYEQYF. The CDR3 nucleotides are TGTGCCAGCAGTCTTGGACTAGCGGGAGGTTACGAGCAGTACTTC.

The chain carries TRBV5-5 and TRBJ2-1, with 10 bases matching TRBD1. The CDR3 runs 15 residues. CDR1 and CDR2 from the germline V gene are SGHKS and YYEKEE (reference sequence). Trimming took 2 bases from V and 7 from J; bases not matched to a gene: 6. This CDR3 reads CASSFIGTGENEQFF. CDR3 nucleotide sequence: TGTGCCAGCAGCTTCATTGGGACAGGGGAAAATGAGCAGTTCTTC. The whole variable domain, remainder taken from reference TRBV5-5 and TRBJ2-1, is DAGVTQSPTHLIKTRGQQVTLRCSPISGHKSVSWYQQVLGQGPQFIFQYYEKEERGRGNFPDRFSARQFPNYSSELNVNALLLGDSALYLCASSFIGTGENEQFFGPGTRLTVL.

This clonotype was recorded a few times. The gene calls are TRBV6-5 and TRBJ2-1; no clear D gene. CDR3 length equals 15 residues. V gave up 6 bases and J gave up 4 bases, with 16 bases separating them. Per germline, CDR1 MNHEY and CDR2 SVGAGI. CDR3 amino acids: CASRPLVFQYNEQFF. The CDR3 region has the DNA TGTGCCAGCAGACCCCTAGTTTTTCAATACAATGAGCAGTTCTTC.

J is TRBJ2-3 and V is TRBV10-3; D tentatively fits TRBD1 or TRBD2 (5 bases each). Trimming stripped 8 bases from V and 0 bases from J, with 9 bases between. The CDR3 length is 13 residues. Germline lookup yields CDR1 ENHRY and CDR2 SYGVKD. The CDR3 coding sequence is TGTGCCATCGGGACGGGGAGCACAGATACGCAGTATTTT. Translating it yields CAIGTGSTDTQYF.

This clonotype was counted at least ten times. This rearrangement joins TRBV29-1 to TRBJ2-5, with D possibly being TRBD2 (6 bases). The CDR3 has 19 residues. Germline CDR1 reads SQVTM; CDR2 reads ANQGSEA. V gave up 4 bases and J gave up 3 bases, with 30 bases separating them. As DNA, the CDR3 is TGCAGCGTTGCCCGGAGGGCCCGACGCGGGGCTAGTAGCGAAGAGACCCAGTACTTC. Its protein product is CSVARRARRGASSEETQYF.

The rearrangement uses TRBV5-1 and TRBJ1-1; 7 bases are a match to TRBD1. The junction had 16 bases not matched to a gene; V was cut back by 4 bases and J by 7 bases. Germline V gene sequence: CDR1 SGHRS, CDR2 YFSETQ. The CDR3 has 16 amino acids. CDR3 residues: CASSLEVGTVDFEAFF. CDR3 DNA: TGCGCCAGCAGCCTCGAAGTAGGGACAGTGGATTTTGAAGCTTTCTTT.

The chain is built from TRBV4-1 and TRBJ2-3, with D uncertain. Trimming took 4 bases from V and 2 from J, leaving 13 bases between them. Germline CDR1 MGHRA, CDR2 YSYEKL. This CDR3 has 15 amino acids. This CDR3 is CASSPTATYTDTQYF. The CDR3 coding sequence is TGCGCCAGCAGCCCAACAGCAACGTACACAGATACGCAGTATTTT.